Following are 5 T cell receptor beta chains from one sample sequenced in a study of beta chain features in type 1 diabetes. The study reverse transcribed the entire isolated RNA, so it sequenced expressed TCRB transcripts. Data came from immunoSEQ multiplex PCR; TCRdb stores just in-frame clones and leaves some out. The sample lists fewer than 250,000 clones, approximately 70% seen once, with 0.053% in the top ten. Sequenced: naive CD4+ T cells from blood. The receptors derive from a man under 40 in good health.

A few counts support this clone. The gene calls are TRBV6-9 and TRBJ2-7; no reliable D call. Germline CDR1 and CDR2: MNHGY and SVAAGI. Trimming shortened V by 2 bases and J by 2 bases, and 13 bases separated the two germline ends. This CDR3 region has 15 residues. Written as DNA, the CDR3 is TGTGCCAGCAGTTATACTCGAAACCCTACCTACGAGCAGTACTTC. It specifies CASSYTRNPTYEQYF.

This rearrangement joins TRBV27 to TRBJ2-5, with unresolved D. The CDR3 totals 12 residues. Germline V gene data show CDR1 as MNHEY and CDR2 as SMNVEV (reference sequence). V was cut by 2 bases and J by 0 bases, with 1 base left in between. As DNA, the CDR3 is TGTGCCAGCAGTTTAAACCAAGAGACCCAGTACTTC. Translated: CASSLNQETQYF.

This chain links TRBV19 with TRBJ2-5, with D unresolved. Germline V gene sequence: CDR1 LNHDA, CDR2 SQIVND (reference sequence). Deletions cut 6 bases from V and 5 bases from J, with 13 bases between. This CDR3 has 13 amino acids. The CDR3 here is CASSAGKRETQYF. The CDR3 DNA is TGTGCCAGTAGCGCCGGAAAGAGGGAGACCCAGTACTTC.

The rearrangement uses TRBV28 and TRBJ1-2; D not certain. CDR1 is MDHEN and CDR2 is SYDVKM in the germline V gene. This CDR3 comprises 12 residues. The V and J ends lost 7 bases and 0 bases respectively, with 6 bases between them. The CDR3 nucleotides are TGTGCCAGCACGGCGACTAACTATGGCTACACCTTC. Amino acids: CASTATNYGYTF.

The chain uses TRBV7-2 and TRBJ2-7; TRBD2 might be the D (6 bases). Germline CDR1 SGHTA, CDR2 FQGNSA. V was pared by 6 bases and J by 2 bases, with 20 bases between. CDR3 length: 16 residues. In DNA, the CDR3 is TGTGCCAGCAGTCATAACGCCCGGGACTTAGCCTACGAGCAGTACTTC. Its protein product is CASSHNARDLAYEQYF.